A single T cell receptor beta chain is shown here with its context. This entry comes from a study of OX40 agonist ivuxolimab in advanced cancers. In germline, CDR1 is SGHRS, CDR2 YFSETQ. This CDR3 has 14 residues. V was pared by 4 bases and J by 3 bases, with 14 bases between. Here immunoSEQ multiplex PCR was the method, and the copy in TCRdb shows in-frame clones only, minus some. The data show some 80,000 clones, around 85% seen once. Sequenced here: CD4+ or CD8+ T cells sorted from blood, sampled in a trial of the OX40 agonist ivuxolimab. This sequence originates from an adult with an advanced solid tumor such as melanoma, head and neck, liver or kidney cancer. This chain links TRBV5-1 with TRBJ2-7, with D possibly matching TRBD2 (7 bases). CDR3 sequence: CASSGRGGLYEQYF. The CDR3 DNA sequence: TGCGCCAGCAGCGGGAGGGGGGGGCTCTACGAGCAGTACTTC.